Shown below are 23 T cell receptor beta chains from a single sample sequenced in a study of CD8+CD57+ T cells in acquired aplastic anemia. TCR beta VDJ and CDR3 were profiled, and genomic DNA was the template. TCRdb independently ran MiXCR on the reads; one entry per CDR3 protein. The sample lists more than 150,000 distinct CDR3 sequences, about 47% occurring once. The sequencing sample was made of sorted CD4+, CD8+, or CD8+CD57+ T cells (not recorded which) from PBMCs. The receptors shown here come from a human donor in good health.

A single count supports this clonotype. The V gene is TRBV24-1, the J gene TRBJ2-2; 9 nucleotides line up with TRBD1. The V segment lost 3 bases and the J segment 6 bases; nucleotides outside the gene matches: 4. The CDR3 covers 15 residues. Germline values: CDR1 KGHDR, CDR2 SFDVKD. CDR3 bases: TGTGCCACCAGTGATCCCGGGACAGGGTCCGGGGAGCTGTTTTTT. Translating gives CATSDPGTGSGELFF.

Points on this clonotype: A read error may be the cause here, since a much bigger clone is one base away. J is TRBJ1-4 and V is TRBV19; no reliable D call. The CDR3 is 12 amino acids. Germline values: CDR1 LNHDA, CDR2 SQIVND (reference sequence). CDR3 DNA sequence: TGTGCCAGCAGCTTCCTATTTGAAAAACAGTTTTTT. This encodes CASSFLFEKQFF. The whole variable domain, filled in from reference TRBV19 and TRBJ1-4, reads DGGITQSPKYLFRKEGQNVTLSCEQNLNHDAMYWYRQDPGQGLRLIYYSQIVNDFQKGDIAEGYSVSREKKESFPLTVTSAQKNPTAFYLCASSFLFEKQFFGSGTQLSVL.

The sample holds one count of this clonotype. V is TRBV10-3 and J is TRBJ1-2, with 7 bases that match TRBD1. Germline lookup yields CDR1 ENHRY and CDR2 SYGVKD. V shed 3 bases and J 4 bases; nucleotides not matched to a gene: 5. The CDR3 covers 14 residues. CDR3 protein: CAISDTRDSYGYTF. The CDR3 DNA reads as TGTGCCATCAGTGACACCCGGGACAGCTATGGCTACACCTTC.

In its sample, this clonotype was seen many times. The chain joins TRBV20-1 to TRBJ2-2, with TRBD1 matching 9 bases. V gave up 3 bases and J gave up 2 bases; unmatched junction bases: 7. The CDR3 loop spans 16 amino acids. The germline gives CDR1 DFQATT, CDR2 SNEGSKA (reference sequence). In DNA, the CDR3 is TGCAGTGCTAGCAGTCTGGGACAGGGTAACACCGGGGAGCTGTTTTTT. It encodes CSASSLGQGNTGELFF.

J is TRBJ1-6 and V is TRBV7-3; D gene uncertain. Trimming removed 7 bases from V and 10 bases from J, with 17 bases in between. CDR3 size: 14 residues. Germline CDR1 reads SGHTA; CDR2 reads FQGTGA. This chain's CDR3 is CASIPGIKGSPLHF. CDR3 in DNA: TGTGCCAGCATTCCCGGAATTAAGGGATCACCCCTCCACTTT.

Of note for this clonotype: This may be a read error, as it is one base from a much larger clone. The chain employs TRBV5-5 and TRBJ2-7; D possibly corresponds to TRBD1 (6 bases). V lost 4 bases and J lost 2, with 16 bases in between. The germline gives CDR1 SGHKS, CDR2 YYEKEE (reference sequence). The CDR3 consists of 15 residues. CDR3 sequence: CASSPGHPRPYEQYF. CDR3 nucleotide sequence: TGTGCCAGCAGCCCGGGACACCCAAGGCCCTACGAGCAGTACTTC.

A few counts support this clonotype. The chain carries TRBV2 and TRBJ1-2; D is possibly TRBD1 (6 bases). CDR3 size: 14 residues. Trimming pared 5 bases from V and 2 bases from J, leaving 12 bases between. Germline CDR1 SNHLY, CDR2 FYNNEI. This chain's CDR3 is CASSLRGGNYGYTF. As DNA, the CDR3 is TGTGCCAGCAGTTTAAGGGGGGGCAACTATGGCTACACCTTC.

This sequence joins TRBV5-1 and TRBJ2-1; tentative D call: TRBD1 (6 bases). The CDR3 has 15 residues. The ends were cut back, 0 bases at V and 1 base at J, with 8 bases in the middle. The V gene's germline CDR1 is SGHRS and CDR2 YFSETQ. CDR3 protein: CASSLAGQSYNEQFF. DNA of the CDR3: TGCGCCAGCAGCTTGGCAGGACAGTCCTACAATGAGCAGTTCTTC.

Many counts were recorded for this clonotype. V usage is TRBV11-2 and J usage is TRBJ1-1, with 8 bases that match TRBD1. Germline V gene lookup returns CDR1 SGHAT and CDR2 FQNNGV. CDR3 length: 16 residues. Trimming cost V 5 bases and J 1 base; bases outside gene matches: 9. CDR3 residues: CASSPGGDRTNTEAFF. The CDR3, as DNA: TGTGCCAGCAGCCCGGGAGGGGACAGGACGAACACTGAAGCTTTCTTT.

CDR3 amino acids: CATSEGLAGEGPYEQYF. The CDR3 DNA sequence: TGTGCCACCAGTGAGGGACTAGCGGGTGAGGGCCCCTACGAGCAGTACTTC. The V call is TRBV24-1, the J call TRBJ2-7; 12 bases align to TRBD2. Losses at the gene ends were 4 bases for V and 2 bases for J; bases not matched to a gene: 8. Germline CDR1 reads KGHDR; CDR2 reads SFDVKD. This CDR3 contains 17 residues.

The rearrangement joins TRBV11-3 to TRBJ1-1, with D possibly matching TRBD1 (5 bases). The V gene's germline CDR1 is SGHNT and CDR2 YENEEA. Trimming pared 1 base from V and 1 base from J, leaving 10 bases between. This CDR3 region has 15 residues. CDR3 sequence reads: CASSLVGGWNTEAFF. The CDR3 region has the DNA TGTGCCAGCAGCTTAGTTGGGGGATGGAACACTGAAGCTTTCTTT.

The sample holds one count of this clonotype. One base away lies a much larger clone, so this may be a sequencing read error. This sequence joins TRBV11-2 and TRBJ2-1; TRBD2 agrees at 16 bases. This CDR3 contains 15 residues. CDR1 SGHAT and CDR2 FQNNGV come from the germline V gene. CDR3 in DNA: TGTGCCAGCAGCCCCGGGACTAGCGGGAGGGGTGAGCAGCTCTTC. It yields the protein CASSPGTSGRGEQLF.

V and J are TRBV2 and TRBJ2-5, with 7 bases fitting TRBD2. The ends lost 0 bases at V and 2 bases at J; junction bases unmatched: 9. Germline V CDR1 and CDR2: SNHLY, FYNNEI. The CDR3 length is 17 residues. CDR3 DNA: TGTGCCAGCAGTGAAGCGGGAGGGAGAAAGGGGCAAGAGACCCAGTACTTC. This encodes CASSEAGGRKGQETQYF.

This clonotype has just one count. The chain joins TRBV7-8 to TRBJ1-6, with D tentatively TRBD1 (5 bases). Germline loops: CDR1 SGHVS, CDR2 FQNEAQ. Trimming left V 5 bases short and J 10 bases short, with 18 bases between. This CDR3 comprises 15 residues. As DNA, the CDR3 is TGTGCCAGCAGCGCTACCCGGGACGTCCTGTCACCCCTCCACTTT. Encoded protein: CASSATRDVLSPLHF.

Many counts were recorded for this clonotype. The rearrangement joins TRBV19 to TRBJ1-5, with 9 bases aligning to TRBD1. CDR1 is LNHDA and CDR2 is SQIVND in the germline V gene (reference sequence). The V gene end was trimmed by 5 bases and the J gene end by 7 bases; junction bases not matched to a gene: 6. The CDR3 length is 14 residues. The CDR3 nucleotides are TGTGCCAGTAGTTCTACAGGGGGCGGCCAGCCCCAGCATTTT. Translating it yields CASSSTGGGQPQHF.

This clonotype was picked up many times. The rearrangement joins TRBV7-1 to TRBJ2-1; 12 bases are shared with TRBD2. TRBV7-1 is placed among ORFs of uncertain function. This CDR3 contains 19 residues. V lost 3 bases, J lost 4 bases, and 13 bases stayed unmatched. CDR3 residues: CASSSRRTTGTSGYNEQFF. Written as DNA, the CDR3 is TGTGCCAGCAGCTCCAGACGGACCACCGGGACTAGCGGGTACAATGAGCAGTTCTTC.

This clonotype has at least ten counts. The chain uses TRBV20-1 and TRBJ2-3; TRBD2 agrees at 7 bases. J lost 2 bases, V lost 7 bases, and 3 bases had no gene match. The CDR3 length is 12 residues. Germline V gene sequence: CDR1 DFQATT, CDR2 SNEGSKA (reference sequence). CDR3: CSGDYNTDTQYF. As DNA, the CDR3 is TGCAGTGGGGACTATAACACAGATACGCAGTATTTT.

This clonotype was counted many times. The rearrangement uses TRBV5-1 and TRBJ2-7, with D perhaps given as TRBD1 or TRBD2 (6 bases each). CDR1 is SGHRS and CDR2 is YFSETQ in the germline V gene. CDR3 size: 14 residues. The V end lost 5 bases, the J end lost 7 bases, and 19 bases lay between the germline ends. The CDR3 nucleotides read TGCGCCAGCAGAAGGGGGTCGGGGGCCAGGGAGCAGTACTTC. Translating gives CASRRGSGAREQYF.

A remark on this clonotype: A read error may produce the germline difference seen at one junction end. The chain joins TRBV27 to TRBJ1-1; no clear D. The CDR3 runs to 15 residues. The germline V gene has CDR1 MNHEY and CDR2 SMNVEV (reference sequence). The DNA of the CDR3 is TGTGCCAGCAGTTTAATTTCTCCACGAGTAACTGAGGCTTTCTTT. This codes for CASSLISPRVTEAFF.

The sample holds many counts of this clonotype. The CDR3 loop is CAISEGGLSNQPQHF. The CDR3 nucleotides are TGTGCCATCAGTGAAGGAGGGCTCAGCAATCAGCCCCAGCATTTT. The chain recombines TRBV10-3 with TRBJ1-5; no reliable D call. CDR3 length: 15 amino acids. The V gene lost 3 bases and the J gene lost 1 base, with 10 bases spanning the gap. Per the germline V gene, CDR1 is ENHRY and CDR2 is SYGVKD.

This clonotype was observed many times. This chain joins TRBV19 and TRBJ1-1; D is uncertain. Trimming removed 0 bases at V and 6 bases at J, with 8 bases between. From germline, CDR1 is LNHDA and CDR2 SQIVND (reference sequence). This CDR3 has 13 amino acids. CDR3 DNA sequence: TGTGCCAGTAGTATAGACGTCGTGGCTGAAGCTTTCTTT. It codes for CASSIDVVAEAFF.

On this clonotype: This clone may be a read error of a much larger clone one base away. The rearrangement links TRBV5-6 to TRBJ2-1; 8 bases map to TRBD1. The CDR3 contains 15 residues. The J segment lost 9 bases and the V segment lost 4 bases, leaving 12 bases of the junction unmatched. Germline CDR1 and CDR2: SGHDT and YYEEEE. The CDR3 DNA reads TGTGCCAGCAGCAACCGGGGCAGGGGGCGTAGTGAGCAGTTCTTC. Translated: CASSNRGRGRSEQFF.

This clonotype came up many times. The chain couples TRBV7-3 to TRBJ2-5; D might be TRBD1 (6 bases). The CDR3 runs 15 residues. Germline V gene lookup returns CDR1 SGHTA and CDR2 FQGTGA. V lost 5 bases, J lost 4 bases, and 17 bases lay in between. CDR3 region: CASSVSPSRGETQYF. DNA of the CDR3: TGTGCCAGCAGCGTATCGCCTTCCAGGGGAGAGACCCAGTACTTC.